The following is a TCR beta chain sequence with its context. It lacks a known antigen. Base quality data are lacking; no much larger clone is found one base away. The germline V gene encodes CDR1 MNHEY and CDR2 SMNVEV (reference sequence). The CDR3 contains 16 residues, cysteine and phenylalanine counted. The only DNA kept is the CDR3, 48 bases in frame from the first base. The trim is 5 bases for V and 0 bases for J, with a gap of 15 bases between the germline ends. The record originates from a study of blood T cell repertoires in COVID-19 (dated by TCRdb to about 2020). About the full investigation: Samples covering the acute and convalescent phases of COVID-19 were provided by collaborators in the United States, Italy and Spain. The prospective study material was composed of cDNA or gDNA derived from T cells, B-cell-depleted T cells, or PBMCs. Deeply sampled blood TCRbeta repertoires from subjects exposed to, actively infected with, or recovered from COVID-19 were included in the dataset. The repertoires were released in a freely available public database intended as a resource for research on the immune response to SARS-CoV-2. The samples were drawn from two sources: the first 160 participants of the ongoing ImmuneRACE study, and about 1,300 subjects contributed by 6 global collaborators. A de-identified subject ID, COVID-19 status, age in years and sex were almost always included in the sample metadata. Where HLA class I and class II types were available, the types were taken from metadata supplied by the sample provider, not from assay-based typing.

The full study reports these points: The amount of clinical and demographic metadata varied by source and participant and was provided uncurated.

The immunoSEQ Assay, a bias-controlled multiplex PCR, was used to amplify TCRbeta CDR3 regions from genomic DNA. Regarding the original processing steps: The number of nucleated cells in each sample was estimated from the amplification of reference gene primers within the assay. To quantify the absolute abundance of each unique TCRbeta CDR3 rearrangement, sequence reads were collapsed and filtered. For each sample, productive Simpson clonality was calculated as the square root of Simpson's diversity index across productive rearrangements. Held by TCRdb, this immuneACCESS table contains in-frame sequences only and omits some clones. Under half of the omission traces to an unresolved V gene where checked; the cause of the rest is unknown. V and J calls and clone size follow that table, whereas D and trimming were derived from the DNA. The table for this sample lists fewer than 250,000 clones; about 88% of them were counted only once. The top ten clonotypes cover 3% of the sample.

Each collaborating institution followed its own protocols to collect whole blood in K2EDTA tubes. Collaborator samples were shipped for TCRbeta analysis as frozen whole blood, isolated PBMCs, or DNA extracted from either sample type. The clonotype was recovered from a man aged 60-69 years with acute or convalescent COVID-19. The sample comprised peripheral blood. The chain is made from TRBV27 and TRBJ2-3; TRBD1 is a weak D gene call, 6 bases matching. The CDR3 reads as follows: CASSPNPGTSTDTQYF. The bases are TGTGCCAGCAGTCCAAACCCCGGGACAAGCACAGATACGCAGTATTTT.